Reported below is one TCR beta chain. What it binds is not known. Data came from immunoSEQ multiplex PCR; TCRdb stores just in-frame clones and leaves some out. The sample lists about 2.4 million clones, over 85% occurring once. The sample comes from a study of shared clonotypes between healthy human individuals. Study as a whole: The study used three CD4 naive, three CD4 memory, two CD8 naive and one CD8 memory plate per donor.

Study observations and caveats: Blood was the only sampled material, and tissue repertoires likely differ.

The CDR3 runs 17 residues. Trimming shortened V by 6 bases and J by 2 bases, and 17 bases separated the two germline ends. Germline V CDR1 and CDR2: SEHNR, FQNEAQ (reference sequence). The specimen sequenced was naive CD4+ T cells from PBMCs. Subset in this sample: CD45RA+ positively selected. This receptor was taken from a young man in good health. Some clones in this sample may be carry-over from other donors' samples. This sequence joins TRBV7-9 and TRBJ2-6; D may be TRBD1 (6 bases). The CDR3 here is CASRSPTGTPGANVLTF. In DNA form, the CDR3 reads TGTGCCAGCAGATCACCTACAGGGACCCCTGGGGCCAACGTCCTGACTTTC.